The 19 T cell receptor beta chains below were found in one sample sequenced in a study of T cells in Graves' hyperthyroidism and ophthalmopathy. Amplified TCR beta CDR3 regions derived from RNA transcripts. Researchers ran a first-round RT-PCR on the TCR CDR3 using the HTBI primer set. TCRdb processed the multiplex PCR reads anew with MiXCR; each CDR3 protein has one entry. The sample has approximately 560,000 distinct CDR3 sequences; around 46% are singletons. Sequences were obtained from peripheral blood or thyroid tissue (not recorded which). These receptors were taken from a woman aged 18-35 years with Graves' hyperthyroidism.

This chain joins TRBV5-1 and TRBJ2-7, with TRBD2 matching 9 bases. This CDR3 has 17 amino acids. Germline CDR1 and CDR2: SGHRS and YFSETQ. The junction had 13 bases not matched to a gene; V was cut back by 4 bases and J by 2 bases. The CDR3 sequence: CASSHMPAIAGAYEQYF. CDR3 DNA: TGCGCCAGCAGCCACATGCCGGCGATAGCGGGAGCCTACGAGCAGTACTTC.

This clonotype occurred many times. The rearrangement uses TRBV29-1 and TRBJ1-4; D is uncertain. Trimming took 7 bases from V and 7 from J, leaving 10 bases between them. The CDR3 totals 11 residues. Germline loops: CDR1 SQVTM, CDR2 ANQGSEA. CDR3 sequence: CSASFGEKLFF. The CDR3 bases are TGCAGCGCCTCATTTGGTGAAAAACTGTTTTTT.

For the CDR3, the DNA is TGTGCCAGCACCGGATTAGGAGGTACAACTAATGAAAAACTGTTTTTT. As protein: CASTGLGGTTNEKLFF. This chain links TRBV2 with TRBJ1-4, with unresolved D. This CDR3 region has 16 residues. The germline V and J ends were trimmed by 7 bases and 0 bases, with 15 bases remaining between them. Germline loops: CDR1 SNHLY, CDR2 FYNNEI.

This clonotype occurred a few times. The V and J genes are TRBV5-8 and TRBJ2-7; no definite D call. CDR1 is SGHTS, CDR2 YDEGEE, per germline. Trimming cost V 3 bases and J 4 bases, with 11 bases left between them. The CDR3 is made up of 13 amino acids. Written as DNA, the CDR3 is TGTGCCAGCAGCTACCTGCCCTTTTACGAGCAGTACTTC. Protein sequence: CASSYLPFYEQYF.

The rearrangement uses TRBV29-1 and TRBJ1-4; D uncertain. CDR1 is SQVTM and CDR2 is ANQGSEA in the germline V gene. The V and J ends lost 6 bases and 8 bases respectively, with 16 bases between them. This CDR3 contains 13 residues. The CDR3 sequence is CSVRLAGGEKLFF. The CDR3 region has the DNA TGCAGCGTCCGACTAGCGGGAGGGGAAAAACTGTTTTTT.

This clonotype was detected many times. V usage is TRBV7-8 and J usage is TRBJ1-1; D ambiguous. Per germline, CDR1 SGHVS and CDR2 FQNEAQ. The V end was cut by 6 bases, the J end by 4 bases, with 18 bases between. This CDR3 has 15 residues. The DNA of the CDR3 is TGTGCCAGCAGTCCCTCGAATGCTCGTCTCACTGAAGCTTTCTTT. Its protein is CASSPSNARLTEAFF.

Notes on this clonotype: A read error may be the cause here, since a much bigger clone is one base away. This chain joins TRBV7-9 and TRBJ2-7, with D possibly matching TRBD1 (5 bases). There are 12 residues in the CDR3. Trimming took 2 bases from V and 9 from J, leaving 11 bases between them. Per the germline V gene, CDR1 is SEHNR and CDR2 is FQNEAQ (reference sequence). The CDR3 protein is CASSLMGPGQYF. In nucleotides, the CDR3 is TGTGCCAGCAGCTTAATGGGGCCCGGGCAGTACTTC.

This clonotype was seen a handful of times. The CDR3 DNA reads as TGTGCCAGTAGTCCCCTGACAGGGGGCCGCAATCAGCCCCAGCATTTT. Protein product: CASSPLTGGRNQPQHF. The chain joins TRBV19 to TRBJ1-5; 10 bases line up with TRBD1. V gave up 5 bases and J gave up 2 bases; unmatched junction bases: 6. CDR1 and CDR2 (germline): LNHDA, SQIVND (reference sequence). The CDR3 is made up of 16 amino acids.

The CDR3 DNA reads as TGTGCCAGCAGCCCCTCACGGCGACAGGGGTTTGGGTATGGCTACACCTTC. Protein: CASSPSRRQGFGYGYTF. J is TRBJ1-2 and V is TRBV4-2; 8 nucleotides align to TRBD1. Germline V gene data show CDR1 as LGHNA and CDR2 as YNFKEQ. The CDR3 length is 17 residues. The trim removed 4 bases at V and 5 bases at J, leaving 15 bases unmatched.

The chain is built from TRBV12-3 or TRBV12-4 and TRBJ2-7; TRBD1 might be the D (5 bases). V was shortened by 3 bases and J by 11 bases, with 17 bases between the two germline ends. CDR3 length: 13 amino acids. The CDR3 nucleotides are TGTGCCAGCAGTTTGGGGCAGGGTGAATCTAAGTACTTC. Translation: CASSLGQGESKYF.

In this sample, this clonotype turned up once. V is TRBV2 and J is TRBJ1-1, with TRBD1 identical over 7 bases. V was pared by 6 bases and J by 13 bases, with 14 bases of the junction left unmatched. The CDR3 is 13 residues long. CDR1 is SNHLY, CDR2 FYNNEI, per germline. DNA for the CDR3: TGTGCCAGCAGGGGTAGACAGGGCATTGGAGGTTTCTTT. Its protein is CASRGRQGIGGFF.

V is TRBV6-5 and J is TRBJ1-2, with a weak D call TRBD1 (5 bases). The germline V gene encodes CDR1 MNHEY and CDR2 SVGAGI. V was clipped by 6 bases and J by 5 bases, with 13 bases between them. The CDR3 is 13 residues long. The CDR3 reads CASRDKTLYGYTF. The CDR3 bases are TGTGCCAGCAGGGACAAAACCCTATATGGCTACACCTTC.

In regard to this clonotype: A much larger clone lies a single base off, so this may be a read error. V usage is TRBV7-9 and J usage is TRBJ1-2; D unresolved. Germline lookup yields CDR1 SEHNR and CDR2 FQNEAQ (reference sequence). The CDR3 loop spans 11 amino acids. The CDR3 region is CASRTGDGCTF. In DNA form, the CDR3 reads TGTGCCAGCAGGACCGGTGACGGCTGCACCTTC.

The gene calls are TRBV29-1 and TRBJ1-6; D unclear. The germline V and J ends were trimmed by 7 bases and 9 bases, with 13 bases remaining between them. CDR1 and CDR2 (germline): SQVTM, ANQGSEA. This CDR3 spans 12 amino acids. The CDR3 bases are TGCAGCGAGACGACGGACCGTTCACCCCTCCACTTT. This gives the protein CSETTDRSPLHF.

This clonotype has more than one count but fewer than ten. The rearrangement links TRBV7-3 to TRBJ2-2; no reliable D call. CDR3 size: 12 residues. In germline, CDR1 is SGHTA, CDR2 FQGTGA. Trimming pared 5 bases from V and 5 bases from J, leaving 6 bases between. The CDR3 nucleotides are TGTGCCAGCAGCCTATATACCGGGGAGCTGTTTTTT. Translation: CASSLYTGELFF.

CDR3 region: CATEAGGNYNEQFF. In nucleotides, the CDR3 is TGTGCCACCGAAGCGGGAGGGAACTACAATGAGCAGTTCTTC. The rearrangement uses TRBV15 and TRBJ2-1; 10 bases match TRBD2. V lost 8 bases, J lost 3 bases, and 4 bases stayed unmatched. This CDR3 region has 14 residues. Germline V gives CDR1 LNHNV, CDR2 YYDKDF (reference sequence).

The J gene is TRBJ2-5, the V gene TRBV10-3; D possibly corresponds to TRBD2 (6 bases). CDR3 length: 14 amino acids. V gave up 3 bases and J gave up 1 base, with 9 bases separating them. Per germline, CDR1 ENHRY and CDR2 SYGVKD. The DNA for the CDR3 is TGTGCCATCAGTGATGGGGGGACCCAAGAGACCCAGTACTTC. Protein sequence: CAISDGGTQETQYF.

As for this clonotype: One end of the junction varies from germline; a read error may be responsible. The chain employs TRBV7-2 and TRBJ2-5; D possibly matches TRBD1 or TRBD2 (5 bases each). The V gene's germline CDR1 is SGHTA and CDR2 FQGNSA. The CDR3 extends over 15 amino acids. The CDR3 sequence is CASSHLGTSEETQYF. CDR3 bases: TGCGCCAGCAGCCACCTCGGGACGTCCGAGGAGACCCAGTACTTC.

The chain couples TRBV29-1 to TRBJ1-5; D may be TRBD1 (5 bases). The V end lost 7 bases, the J end lost 3 bases, and 10 bases lay between the germline ends. Germline lookup yields CDR1 SQVTM and CDR2 ANQGSEA. CDR3 length: 12 residues. CDR3 bases: TGCAGCGCAGGGAGCACCAATCAGCCCCAGCATTTT. It is translated as CSAGSTNQPQHF.